A selection of T cell receptor beta chains follows, all from one sample in a study of Ad26.COV2.S vaccination and SARS-CoV-2 variants. Assay used: immunoSEQ multiplex PCR; TCRdb lists only in-frame clones, some missing. The sample has a few hundred thousand clones, about 90% seen once. The specimen comprised peripheral blood, sampled in a trial of Ad26.COV2.S vaccine versus placebo. The receptors come from a person aged 18 to 65 who received the Ad26.COV2.S COVID-19 vaccine or a placebo. CDR3s leave out the opening cysteine and the closing phenylalanine or tryptophan. The D gene is left open where the match is weak.

v_call	j_call	d_call	cdr3_aa
TRBV28	TRBJ1-3	NA	ASSLLEGGKQTIY
TRBV6-4	TRBJ2-1	NA	ASSGGSGPYNEQF
TRBV6-4	TRBJ2-3	TRBD2	ASSDSAGGRTDTQY
TRBV19	TRBJ1-1	TRBD1	ASSVQGAEAF
TRBV6-5	TRBJ2-7	NA	ASSNGGYEQY
TRBV6-2/TRBV6-3	TRBJ1-5	TRBD1	ASSSGTENQPQH
TRBV18	TRBJ2-3	NA	ASSPVRGIDTQY
TRBV5-4	TRBJ2-7	TRBD1	ASSTGTGTYEQY
TRBV27	TRBJ2-7	TRBD1	ASSLSWDRVEGEQY
TRBV18	TRBJ1-1	NA	ASSPPGGEDTEAF
TRBV7-2	TRBJ2-7	NA	ASSLATLYEQY
TRBV5-4	TRBJ1-2	TRBD1	ASSLPGQGAGGYT
TRBV18	TRBJ2-7	NA	ASSRRDYEQY
TRBV6-2/TRBV6-3	TRBJ2-7	NA	ASSQTISYEQY
TRBV27	TRBJ1-1	NA	ASSLISNTEAF
TRBV2	TRBJ2-1	NA	ASSQGDNEQF
TRBV7-8	TRBJ1-2	NA	ASSLALGSRNYGYT
TRBV5-4	TRBJ2-5	TRBD2	ASSISGLAGISETQY
TRBV7-2	TRBJ2-3	NA	ASSPGGSNTDTQY
TRBV4-1	TRBJ2-1	NA	ASSRGLDGYNEQF
TRBV30	TRBJ2-4	TRBD1	AWSPDRGLKNIQY
TRBV7-2	TRBJ2-7	TRBD2	ASSPLAGSAQY
TRBV5-1	TRBJ2-5	TRBD1	ASSPGQQYQETQY
TRBV4-1	TRBJ2-7	TRBD2	ASSRTGQGGSGRALNEQY
TRBV5-1	TRBJ2-3	NA	ASSLGGQRLPDTQY
TRBV7-2	TRBJ2-7	NA	ASSLAGGYEQY
TRBV3-1/TRBV3-2	TRBJ2-7	TRBD2	ASSPSGTNLREQY